The rows below give T cell receptor beta chains drawn from one sample of a study of blood T cell repertoires in COVID-19. Data came from immunoSEQ multiplex PCR; TCRdb stores just in-frame clones and leaves some out. The data show about 320,000 clones, about 86% seen once. The sample taken for sequencing was peripheral blood. Every receptor here comes from a woman aged 45-59 years with acute or convalescent COVID-19. The CDR3 runs from the conserved cysteine through the conserved F or W. Each record gives: D gene, V gene, J gene, clone size, CDR3 protein, CDR3 DNA. A D gene is named only where the DNA matches it firmly. For some rows the clone size is stated as once, few or many, or as a class when expanded; others skip it.

d_call: TRBD2
v_call: TRBV6-1
j_call: TRBJ2-1
clone_size: NA
cdr3_aa: CASSESPGGGEQFF
cdr3_nt: TGTGCCAGCAGTGAAAGCCCGGGAGGGGGTGAGCAGTTCTTC

d_call: NA
v_call: TRBV2
j_call: TRBJ2-6
clone_size: NA
cdr3_aa: CASSGTVSGANVLTF
cdr3_nt: TGTGCCAGCTCTGGGACTGTCTCTGGGGCCAACGTCCTGACTTTC

d_call: NA
v_call: TRBV5-1
j_call: TRBJ1-5
clone_size: NA
cdr3_aa: CASSLDSSDQPQHF
cdr3_nt: TGCGCCAGCAGCTTGGACAGTTCCGATCAGCCCCAGCATTTT

d_call: NA
v_call: TRBV4-2
j_call: TRBJ1-1
clone_size: NA
cdr3_aa: CASSPRGTNTEAFF
cdr3_nt: TGTGCCAGCAGCCCCAGGGGTACAAACACTGAAGCTTTCTTT

d_call: TRBD1
v_call: TRBV2
j_call: TRBJ1-1
clone_size: NA
cdr3_aa: CAGRDRGTEAFF
cdr3_nt: TGTGCCGGTCGGGACAGGGGCACTGAAGCTTTCTTT

d_call: NA
v_call: TRBV5-4
j_call: TRBJ2-5
clone_size: NA
cdr3_aa: CASSLGGGPQLNRGTQYF
cdr3_nt: TGTGCCAGCAGCTTAGGGGGGGGACCGCAACTTAACCGAGGGACCCAGTACTTC

d_call: TRBD1
v_call: TRBV19
j_call: TRBJ1-4
clone_size: NA
cdr3_aa: CASNQQGAREKLFF
cdr3_nt: TGTGCCAGTAACCAACAGGGGGCAAGGGAAAAACTGTTTTTT

d_call: NA
v_call: TRBV6-2/TRBV6-3
j_call: TRBJ1-2
clone_size: NA
cdr3_aa: CASSYSTDAYGYTF
cdr3_nt: TGTGCCAGCAGTTACTCGACAGACGCCTATGGCTACACCTTC

d_call: NA
v_call: TRBV23-1
j_call: TRBJ1-4
clone_size: NA
cdr3_aa: CASSQSWGEATNEKLFF
cdr3_nt: TGCGCCAGCAGTCAATCATGGGGGGAAGCAACTAATGAAAAACTGTTTTTT

d_call: TRBD2
v_call: TRBV18
j_call: TRBJ2-7
clone_size: NA
cdr3_aa: CASSPIAGDSEQYF
cdr3_nt: TGTGCCAGCTCACCAATAGCGGGAGACAGCGAGCAGTACTTC

d_call: NA
v_call: TRBV28
j_call: TRBJ2-2
clone_size: NA
cdr3_aa: CASSLWGWGGTDTGELFF
cdr3_nt: TGTGCCAGCAGTTTATGGGGGTGGGGCGGGACGGACACCGGGGAGCTGTTTTTT

d_call: TRBD2
v_call: TRBV28
j_call: TRBJ2-7
clone_size: NA
cdr3_aa: CASSRLADSSYEQYF
cdr3_nt: TGTGCCAGCAGTCGGCTAGCGGATTCCTCCTACGAGCAGTACTTC

d_call: NA
v_call: TRBV15
j_call: TRBJ1-4
clone_size: NA
cdr3_aa: CATSSPPWTGGLFNEKLFF
cdr3_nt: TGTGCCACCAGCAGCCCCCCCTGGACCGGGGGGCTCTTTAATGAAAAACTGTTTTTT

d_call: TRBD1
v_call: TRBV6-2/TRBV6-3
j_call: TRBJ2-2
clone_size: NA
cdr3_aa: CASSYIRTGWAGELFF
cdr3_nt: TGTGCCAGCAGTTACATCCGGACAGGGTGGGCCGGGGAGCTGTTTTTT

d_call: NA
v_call: TRBV19
j_call: TRBJ1-3
clone_size: NA
cdr3_aa: CASSIDPGRGGNTIYF
cdr3_nt: TGTGCCAGTAGTATAGATCCGGGAAGAGGGGGAAACACCATATATTTT

d_call: NA
v_call: TRBV5-5
j_call: TRBJ2-3
clone_size: NA
cdr3_aa: CASSLGGPSTDTQYF
cdr3_nt: TGTGCCAGCAGCTTGGGGGGGCCTAGCACAGATACGCAGTATTTT

d_call: TRBD1
v_call: TRBV4-2
j_call: TRBJ1-2
clone_size: NA
cdr3_aa: CASSQGAGDRGGGGYTF
cdr3_nt: TGTGCCAGCAGCCAAGGAGCTGGAGACAGGGGGGGAGGTGGCTACACCTTC

d_call: NA
v_call: TRBV11-3
j_call: TRBJ2-3
clone_size: NA
cdr3_aa: CASSLGPGVTQYF
cdr3_nt: TGTGCCAGCAGCTTAGGGCCAGGGGTTACGCAGTATTTT

d_call: TRBD2
v_call: TRBV30
j_call: TRBJ2-2
clone_size: NA
cdr3_aa: CASPTSGNTGELFF
cdr3_nt: TGTGCCTCGCCCACTAGCGGGAACACCGGGGAGCTGTTTTTT

d_call: TRBD2
v_call: TRBV15
j_call: TRBJ2-3
clone_size: NA
cdr3_aa: CATSTPLGGRATDTQYF
cdr3_nt: TGTGCCACCAGCACCCCCTTAGGAGGGAGGGCCACAGATACGCAGTATTTT

d_call: NA
v_call: TRBV7-9
j_call: TRBJ1-3
clone_size: NA
cdr3_aa: CASSLDRAFSGNTIYF
cdr3_nt: TGTGCCAGCAGCTTAGACAGGGCCTTCTCTGGAAACACCATATATTTT

d_call: NA
v_call: TRBV4-1
j_call: TRBJ1-1
clone_size: NA
cdr3_aa: CASSQVLAVNTEAFF
cdr3_nt: TGCGCCAGCAGCCAAGTCTTGGCAGTGAACACTGAAGCTTTCTTT

d_call: NA
v_call: TRBV9
j_call: TRBJ2-5
clone_size: NA
cdr3_aa: CASSARARDIQETQYF
cdr3_nt: TGTGCCAGCAGCGCCCGCGCTCGGGACATCCAAGAGACCCAGTACTTC

d_call: TRBD2
v_call: TRBV7-2
j_call: TRBJ2-7
clone_size: NA
cdr3_aa: CASSSSGLAGVHEQYF
cdr3_nt: TGTGCCAGCAGCTCGTCCGGACTAGCGGGAGTACACGAGCAGTACTTC

d_call: NA
v_call: TRBV3-1/TRBV3-2
j_call: TRBJ2-7
clone_size: NA
cdr3_aa: CASSQGTTGTSYEQYF
cdr3_nt: TGTGCCAGCAGCCAAGGGACTACCGGGACGAGCTACGAGCAGTACTTC

d_call: NA
v_call: TRBV18
j_call: TRBJ1-2
clone_size: NA
cdr3_aa: CASSSQGAGDYGYTF
cdr3_nt: TGTGCCAGCTCCTCCCAGGGAGCAGGGGACTATGGCTACACCTTC

d_call: TRBD1
v_call: TRBV11-3
j_call: TRBJ1-2
clone_size: NA
cdr3_aa: CASSSGRGTGGSYGYTF
cdr3_nt: TGTGCCAGCAGCTCGGGTAGAGGGACAGGGGGCTCCTATGGCTACACCTTC

d_call: TRBD2
v_call: TRBV2
j_call: TRBJ2-3
clone_size: NA
cdr3_aa: CASSDRLWGGLAASTDTQYF
cdr3_nt: TGTGCCAGCAGTGACCGTCTCTGGGGGGGACTAGCGGCTAGCACAGATACGCAGTATTTT

d_call: NA
v_call: TRBV14
j_call: TRBJ1-3
clone_size: NA
cdr3_aa: CASSRTGDTIYF
cdr3_nt: TGTGCCAGCAGCCGCACGGGAGACACCATATATTTT

d_call: TRBD1
v_call: TRBV11-2
j_call: TRBJ1-4
clone_size: NA
cdr3_aa: CASSTGAANEKLFF
cdr3_nt: TGTGCCAGCAGCACAGGGGCGGCTAATGAAAAACTGTTTTTT

d_call: NA
v_call: TRBV19
j_call: TRBJ2-3
clone_size: NA
cdr3_aa: CASSSETASTDTQYF
cdr3_nt: TGTGCCAGTAGTTCGGAGACTGCTAGCACAGATACGCAGTATTTT

d_call: NA
v_call: TRBV18
j_call: TRBJ2-2
clone_size: NA
cdr3_aa: CASSPRLGRGAGELFF
cdr3_nt: TGTGCCAGCTCACCTCGCCTTGGCAGGGGAGCCGGGGAGCTGTTTTTT

d_call: NA
v_call: TRBV7-3
j_call: TRBJ2-3
clone_size: NA
cdr3_aa: CASSSLGVADTQYF
cdr3_nt: TGTGCCAGCAGCTCCCTAGGGGTTGCGGATACGCAGTATTTT

d_call: NA
v_call: TRBV5-4
j_call: TRBJ1-1
clone_size: many
cdr3_aa: CASSYQGRDTEAFF
cdr3_nt: TGTGCCAGCAGCTATCAGGGGCGGGACACTGAAGCTTTCTTT

d_call: TRBD1
v_call: TRBV5-1
j_call: TRBJ1-2
clone_size: NA
cdr3_aa: CASTLSGTGDGYTF
cdr3_nt: TGCGCCAGCACTTTATCCGGGACAGGGGATGGCTACACCTTC

d_call: NA
v_call: TRBV6-5
j_call: TRBJ2-5
clone_size: NA
cdr3_aa: CASSWIGTPETQYF
cdr3_nt: TGTGCCAGCAGTTGGATAGGGACACCAGAGACCCAGTACTTC

d_call: TRBD1
v_call: TRBV5-4
j_call: TRBJ1-1
clone_size: NA
cdr3_aa: CASSLAMVDRASLMNTEAFF
cdr3_nt: TGTGCCAGCAGCTTGGCAATGGTGGACAGGGCAAGCTTAATGAACACTGAAGCTTTCTTT

d_call: NA
v_call: TRBV3-1/TRBV3-2
j_call: TRBJ1-2
clone_size: few
cdr3_aa: CASSLDSLYGYTF
cdr3_nt: TGTGCCAGCAGCCTAGACAGTCTCTATGGCTACACCTTC

d_call: TRBD2
v_call: TRBV19
j_call: TRBJ2-1
clone_size: NA
cdr3_aa: CASSIGGGAKNEQFF
cdr3_nt: TGTGCCAGTAGTATAGGCGGGGGGGCCAAGAATGAGCAGTTCTTC

d_call: TRBD2
v_call: TRBV7-9
j_call: TRBJ2-1
clone_size: once
cdr3_aa: CASSSPTSGFSYNEQFF
cdr3_nt: TGTGCCAGCAGCTCCCCGACTAGCGGTTTCTCCTACAATGAGCAGTTCTTC

d_call: TRBD2
v_call: TRBV29-1
j_call: TRBJ2-1
clone_size: NA
cdr3_aa: CSVYGTTSSNEQFF
cdr3_nt: TGCAGCGTCTACGGGACTACCTCGTCTAATGAGCAGTTCTTC

d_call: TRBD1
v_call: TRBV24-1
j_call: TRBJ1-3
clone_size: NA
cdr3_aa: CATSDVQGSRNTIYF
cdr3_nt: TGTGCCACCAGTGACGTACAGGGGTCTAGGAACACCATATATTTT

d_call: TRBD1
v_call: TRBV5-5
j_call: TRBJ1-6
clone_size: NA
cdr3_aa: CASSLRLLGQGSNSPLHF
cdr3_nt: TGTGCCAGCAGCTTGCGACTCTTGGGACAGGGGTCTAATTCACCCCTCCACTTT

d_call: NA
v_call: TRBV6-6
j_call: TRBJ1-1
clone_size: NA
cdr3_aa: CASRARRMNTEAFF
cdr3_nt: TGTGCCAGCAGGGCCCGGCGGATGAACACTGAAGCTTTCTTT